Below are 14 T cell receptor beta chains sequenced from a single sample in a study of blood T cell repertoires in COVID-19. Measured with immunoSEQ multiplex PCR; TCRdb has only the in-frame clones, and not every one. In the table there are hundreds of thousands of clones, roughly 88% of which are singletons. Sequenced sample: peripheral blood. The receptors originated from a woman aged 25 to 45 with active or convalescent COVID-19.

The chain carries TRBV6-5 and TRBJ1-6, with 7 positions matching TRBD1. Germline V CDR1 and CDR2: MNHEY, SVGAGI. The CDR3 covers 14 residues. Losses at the gene ends were 6 bases for V and 9 bases for J; bases not matched to a gene: 8. Here the CDR3 DNA reads TGTGCCAGCAGCCAAACAGGGGATAGTTCACCCCTCCACTTT. As protein: CASSQTGDSSPLHF.

The CDR3 bases are TGTGCCAGCAGTGAGTTCGGAGTGAATGAAAAACTGTTTTTT. Protein product: CASSEFGVNEKLFF. This rearrangement joins TRBV2 to TRBJ1-4; D unclear. V was shortened by 3 bases and J by 5 bases, with 10 bases between the two germline ends. CDR3 length: 14 amino acids. Per germline, CDR1 SNHLY and CDR2 FYNNEI.

The chain links TRBV7-6 to TRBJ2-7; weak D call: TRBD2 (6 bases). In germline, CDR1 is SGHVS, CDR2 FNYEAQ. The CDR3 is 12 amino acids. V was shortened by 5 bases and J by 5 bases, with 10 bases between the two germline ends. The CDR3 here is CASSRSGDEQYF. The CDR3 DNA sequence: TGTGCCAGCAGCAGATCGGGGGACGAGCAGTACTTC.

In its sample, this clone was seen many times. This rearrangement joins TRBV5-1 to TRBJ2-7; the match to TRBD1 covers 7 bases. Germline CDR1 is SGHRS and CDR2 is YFSETQ. The V and J ends lost 2 bases and 0 bases, in that order; junction bases with no gene match: 5. There are 15 residues in the CDR3. CDR3 region: CASSLQGQSSYEQYF. The CDR3 DNA is TGCGCCAGCAGCTTACAGGGGCAAAGCTCCTACGAGCAGTACTTC.

DNA for the CDR3: TGCGCCAGCAGCTTCTCACATGAGAACACTGAAGCTTTCTTT. Translated: CASSFSHENTEAFF. The J gene is TRBJ1-1, the V gene TRBV5-1; D not resolved. From germline, CDR1 is SGHRS and CDR2 YFSETQ. CDR3 length: 14 residues. The germline V and J ends were trimmed by 2 bases and 1 base, with 9 bases remaining between them. The full variable domain, rest sourced from reference TRBV5-1 and TRBJ1-1, is KAGVTQTPRYLIKTRGQQVTLSCSPISGHRSVSWYQQTPGQGLQFLFEYFSETQRNKGNFPGRFSGRQFSNSRSEMNVSTLELGDSALYLCASSFSHENTEAFFGQGTRLTVV.

CDR3: CASSESSRRGRSEAFF. CDR3 sequence (DNA): TGCGCCAGCAGTGAGTCGTCCAGGCGGGGCAGGAGTGAAGCTTTCTTT. The V gene is TRBV10-2, the J gene TRBJ1-1; D possibly corresponds to TRBD1 (5 bases). In germline, CDR1 is WSHSY, CDR2 SAAADI. CDR3 length: 16 residues. V was shortened by 0 bases and J by 7 bases, with 18 bases between the two germline ends.

V usage is TRBV29-1 and J usage is TRBJ1-2; 11 bases agree with TRBD1. The CDR3 is 14 residues long. Germline V CDR1 and CDR2: SQVTM, ANQGSEA. Losses at the gene ends were 7 bases for V and 4 bases for J; bases not matched to a gene: 8. This chain's CDR3 is CSGGSGTGGYGYTF. In nucleotides, the CDR3 is TGCAGCGGCGGGTCCGGGACAGGGGGCTATGGCTACACCTTC.

The chain recombines TRBV27 with TRBJ2-5; D gene uncertain. V lost 6 bases, J lost 5 bases, and 19 bases lay in between. Germline V gene data show CDR1 as MNHEY and CDR2 as SMNVEV (reference sequence). This CDR3 comprises 15 residues. The CDR3 spells CASSSEQKPRETQYF. CDR3 nucleotides: TGTGCCAGCAGCTCGGAACAGAAACCCCGGGAGACCCAGTACTTC.

The chain uses TRBV29-1 and TRBJ1-2; 7 nucleotides align to TRBD1. Germline CDR1 reads SQVTM; CDR2 reads ANQGSEA. Losses at the gene ends were 0 bases for V and 7 bases for J; bases not matched to a gene: 8. The CDR3 extends over 14 amino acids. CDR3 nucleotides: TGCAGCGTTGAAGACCGGACAGGACTTCGTGGCTACACCTTC. Its translation is CSVEDRTGLRGYTF.

The chain is built from TRBV30 and TRBJ1-6; a possible D gene is TRBD1 (5 bases). Germline loops: CDR1 GTSNPN, CDR2 SVGIG (reference sequence). The CDR3 has 10 amino acids. The CDR3 reads CATGSSPLHF. CDR3 sequence (DNA): TGTGCAACAGGTTCCTCACCCCTCCACTTT.

This chain connects TRBV6-5 to TRBJ1-2, with a possible D match to TRBD1 (6 bases). Trimming cost V 2 bases and J 3 bases, with 10 bases left between them. Germline values: CDR1 MNHEY, CDR2 SVGAGI. CDR3 length: 14 residues. CDR3 residues: CASSYMDSYYGYTF. The CDR3 nucleotides read TGTGCCAGCAGTTACATGGACAGCTACTATGGCTACACCTTC.

The chain employs TRBV7-6 and TRBJ2-1; tentatively, D is TRBD2 (6 bases). Deletions cut 4 bases from V and 3 bases from J, with 16 bases between. The germline V gene encodes CDR1 SGHVS and CDR2 FNYEAQ. The CDR3 contains 16 residues. The CDR3 sequence is CASSSLEGRIYNEQFF. CDR3 bases: TGTGCCAGCAGCTCTTTGGAGGGGCGTATCTACAATGAGCAGTTCTTC.

As for this clone: The same CDR3 also results from other DNA sequences found in this sample. The rearrangement links TRBV30 to TRBJ1-6, with D possibly being TRBD1 (6 bases). The germline CDR1 and CDR2 sequences are GTSNPN and SVGIG (reference sequence). The CDR3 loop spans 16 amino acids. The V and J ends lost 0 bases and 1 base respectively, with 10 bases between them. The CDR3 DNA follows: TGTGCCTGGAGTGTGGTAGGGGGTTCCTATAATTCACCCCTCCACTTT. It codes for CAWSVVGGSYNSPLHF.

This clone occurred many times. The V and J genes are TRBV10-1 and TRBJ2-7, with TRBD2 matching 12 bases. Germline-derived CDR1 and CDR2 are WNHNN and SYGVQD (reference sequence). The CDR3 is 14 amino acids. V dropped 4 bases and J dropped 8; count of bases not matched to a gene: 6. CDR3 sequence: CASSGPGLAGKQYF. In DNA, the CDR3 is TGCGCCAGCAGTGGCCCCGGACTAGCGGGGAAGCAGTACTTC.